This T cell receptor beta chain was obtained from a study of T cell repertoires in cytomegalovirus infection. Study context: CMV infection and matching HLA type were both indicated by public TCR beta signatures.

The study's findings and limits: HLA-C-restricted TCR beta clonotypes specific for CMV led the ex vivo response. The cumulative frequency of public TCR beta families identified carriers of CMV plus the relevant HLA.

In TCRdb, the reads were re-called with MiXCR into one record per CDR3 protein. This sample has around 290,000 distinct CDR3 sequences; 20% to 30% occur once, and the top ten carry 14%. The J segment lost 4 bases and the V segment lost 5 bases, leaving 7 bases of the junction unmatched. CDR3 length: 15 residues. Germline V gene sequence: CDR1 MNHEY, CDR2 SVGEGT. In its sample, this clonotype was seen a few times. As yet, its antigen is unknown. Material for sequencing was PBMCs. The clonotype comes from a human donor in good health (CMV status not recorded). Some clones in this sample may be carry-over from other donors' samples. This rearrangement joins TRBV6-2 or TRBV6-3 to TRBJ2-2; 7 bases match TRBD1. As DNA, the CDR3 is TGTGCCAGCAGTCTACCACAGGGGACCACCGGGGAGCTGTTTTTT. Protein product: CASSLPQGTTGELFF.